This T cell receptor (beta chain) was documented in a study of OX40 agonist ivuxolimab in advanced cancers. Overall study: Partial responses were seen in three patients, one with hepatocellular carcinoma and two with cutaneous melanoma.

By share, this clone ranks as medium-sized (0.01 to 0.1%). What it binds is not known. Only in-frame clones appear in the TCRdb table, and some are missing; sequencing was by immunoSEQ multiplex PCR. This table has tens of thousands of clones, 70% to 90% appearing once. Whole-study findings and limits: Clonal expansion by week 6 occurred in CD4+ and CD8+ blood T cells (at 0.1 to 3.0 mg/kg).

Trimming shortened V by 4 bases and J by 8 bases, and 18 bases separated the two germline ends. CDR3 size: 15 residues. The germline V gene has CDR1 MNHNS and CDR2 SASEGT. Autoimmune disease history or systemic immunosuppression excluded patients. The sample was CD4+ or CD8+ T cells sorted from blood, taken in a trial of the OX40 agonist ivuxolimab. The chain carries TRBV6-1 and TRBJ1-5, with D perhaps matching TRBD1 (6 bases). The source of this sequence is an adult with an advanced solid tumor such as melanoma, head and neck, liver or kidney cancer. CDR3: CASSGRRGGEEPQHF. In DNA, the CDR3 is TGTGCCAGCAGTGGACGAAGGGGGGGCGAGGAGCCCCAGCATTTT.